Listed below are T cell receptor beta chains from one sample, sequenced in a study of blood T cell repertoires in COVID-19. Using immunoSEQ multiplex PCR, the repertoire was profiled, and TCRdb retains in-frame clones only, with some absent. The repertoire includes approximately 120,000 clones, around 82% of them detected once, and about 4.7% sits in the top ten. Specimen: peripheral blood. Receptors were obtained from a human donor in a cohort sampled during active or convalescent COVID-19. CDR3s include the opening cysteine and the closing phenylalanine or tryptophan. A D gene is named only where the DNA matches it firmly. Clone size is given for some rows only: seen once, a few or many times, or a class if the clone is expanded.

DNA | CDR3 | J | D | size | V
TGTGCCAGCAGCTTAGATCAAGGGAGTGGGAGGCGTGAAAAACTGTTTTTT | CASSLDQGSGRREKLFF | TRBJ1-4 | . | few | TRBV11-2
TGTGCCAGCAGTTTATTTGGGAGGGACACAGATACGCAGTATTTT | CASSLFGRDTDTQYF | TRBJ2-3 | TRBD2 | . | TRBV28
TGTGCCAGCAGTTTCCCGGGACAGGGATTCTATAGCAATCAGCCCCAGCATTTT | CASSFPGQGFYSNQPQHF | TRBJ1-5 | TRBD1 | . | TRBV28
TGTGCCAGCAGCGGGACTAGGGGTGGGGAGACCCAGTACTTC | CASSGTRGGETQYF | TRBJ2-5 | TRBD2 | . | TRBV11-3
TGTGCCAGCAGTTCATGGGGGGGAGGCGGCTACACCTTC | CASSSWGGGGYTF | TRBJ1-2 | . | . | TRBV27
TGCAGTGCTAGTTCCCCTAGCGAACGCACAGATACGCAGTATTTT | CSASSPSERTDTQYF | TRBJ2-3 | . | . | TRBV20-1
TGTGCCAGCAGTAAGGGACAGAACTCCTACGAGCAGTACTTC | CASSKGQNSYEQYF | TRBJ2-7 | TRBD1 | . | TRBV6-2/TRBV6-3
TGTGCCAGTAGTACCGGGACACTGAACACCGGGGAGCTGTTTTTT | CASSTGTLNTGELFF | TRBJ2-2 | . | . | TRBV19
TGTGCCAGCAGTTACGTGCCCACACTAGCGGGGGCTTACACAGATACGCAGTATTTT | CASSYVPTLAGAYTDTQYF | TRBJ2-3 | TRBD2 | . | TRBV6-2/TRBV6-3
TGTGCCAGCAGCCGAGCGGCCCCCTACGAGCAGTACTTC | CASSRAAPYEQYF | TRBJ2-7 | . | . | TRBV14
TGTGCCAGCAGTTCACGATCGACCGGGACAGGGTCCTACGAGCAGTACTTC | CASSSRSTGTGSYEQYF | TRBJ2-7 | TRBD1 | . | TRBV27
TGTGCCAGCAGCGGTACAGGGGGTTTAACCTACGAGCAGTACTTC | CASSGTGGLTYEQYF | TRBJ2-7 | TRBD1 | . | TRBV11-2
TGTGCCAGCTCACCACCGACGCTAGCGGGAGGGGACACAGATACGCAGTATTTT | CASSPPTLAGGDTDTQYF | TRBJ2-3 | TRBD2 | . | TRBV18
TGTGCCACCAGCAGAGATTTGGGGGGCACTGAAGCTTTCTTT | CATSRDLGGTEAFF | TRBJ1-1 | . | . | TRBV15
TGTGCCAGCAGCCCCCCCGGGACAGCCGGGTCCGAGCAGTACTTC | CASSPPGTAGSEQYF | TRBJ2-7 | TRBD1 | . | TRBV7-2
TGCGCCAGCAGCCCCCCGGGACAGGGTATACGTAACGAGCAGTACTTC | CASSPPGQGIRNEQYF | TRBJ2-7 | TRBD1 | . | TRBV5-1
TGTGCCAGCAGTGAAACCCTAGCGGGAGGAAATGAGCAGTTCTTC | CASSETLAGGNEQFF | TRBJ2-1 | TRBD2 | . | TRBV2
TGTGCCAGCAGCTTATACGGGAGTGGTTTCGGGGAGCTGTTTTTT | CASSLYGSGFGELFF | TRBJ2-2 | . | . | TRBV7-2
TGTGCCAGCAGTTCAAATTCACCCCTCCACTTT | CASSSNSPLHF | TRBJ1-6 | . | . | TRBV6-6
TGTGCCAGCAGCGTAGACCCGGGGGGGTATGGCTACACCTTC | CASSVDPGGYGYTF | TRBJ1-2 | . | . | TRBV9
TGTGCCAGCAGCCTCGTGGGGGGAGGTGCCATTCAGTACTTC | CASSLVGGGAIQYF | TRBJ2-4 | . | . | TRBV7-2
TGTGCCAGCAGTTTCGGTGGGGGCGGGAGTATAGATACGCAGTATTTT | CASSFGGGGSIDTQYF | TRBJ2-3 | . | . | TRBV28
TGTGCCAGCAGTTTTTATAATGGCTACACCTTC | CASSFYNGYTF | TRBJ1-2 | . | . | TRBV28
TGTGCCAGCTCACCACTAGCGGGGGGCACAGATACGCAGTATTTT | CASSPLAGGTDTQYF | TRBJ2-3 | TRBD2 | once | TRBV18
TGTGCCAGCAGTTTTTGGGGCAGAAACAATCAGCCCCAGCATTTT | CASSFWGRNNQPQHF | TRBJ1-5 | . | . | TRBV28
TGTGCCAGCGGCACCTCTAGCGACAGCTCCTACAATGAGCAGTTCTTC | CASGTSSDSSYNEQFF | TRBJ2-1 | . | . | TRBV7-3
TGTGCCAGCTCATCACGACTAGCGGGGGGACTTTGGGAGACCCAGTACTTC | CASSSRLAGGLWETQYF | TRBJ2-5 | TRBD2 | . | TRBV18
TGTGCCAGCAACCCGGTGCGTAGCTTGAACACCGGGGAGCTGTTTTTT | CASNPVRSLNTGELFF | TRBJ2-2 | . | . | TRBV27
TGTGCCAGCAGCTTTGGGGCAGGGGGCTTCTACGAGCAGTACTTC | CASSFGAGGFYEQYF | TRBJ2-7 | TRBD1 | . | TRBV7-7
TGTGCCAGCTCACCCCCGTGGGGCAGCACAAATTCACCCCTCCACTTT | CASSPPWGSTNSPLHF | TRBJ1-6 | . | few | TRBV18
TGCAGTGCTAGTGTGGGACTAGCGGGAGAGCAGTACTTC | CSASVGLAGEQYF | TRBJ2-7 | TRBD2 | once | TRBV20-1
TGCGCCAGCAGTGATGTGGCTTTCGGATTTGCGGGCACCAGCACAGATACGCAGTATTTT | CASSDVAFGFAGTSTDTQYF | TRBJ2-3 | . | . | TRBV10-2
TGTGCCAGCAGCCAACCCAGGGTTGGCTACACCTTC | CASSQPRVGYTF | TRBJ1-2 | . | many | TRBV3-1/TRBV3-2
TGCATAGGCAGGGGGTCGGGTGAGCAGTTCTTC | CIGRGSGEQFF | TRBJ2-1 | TRBD1 | . | TRBV29-1
TGTGCCAGCAGTGACGACAGGAGACAGAGCTCTGGAAACACCATATATTTT | CASSDDRRQSSGNTIYF | TRBJ1-3 | . | . | TRBV6-1
TGTGCCAGCAGCCAAAAGGGAGGGATTGGAAACACCATATATTTT | CASSQKGGIGNTIYF | TRBJ1-3 | . | . | TRBV3-1/TRBV3-2
TGTGCCAGCAGTCTTCAGGGACACCGACCCTACGAGCAGTACTTC | CASSLQGHRPYEQYF | TRBJ2-7 | . | . | TRBV27
TGTGCCAGCAGACGGGATTCGTCCTACAATGAGCAGTTCTTC | CASRRDSSYNEQFF | TRBJ2-1 | . | . | TRBV28
TGTGCCAGCAGTTTCGACGGCCGGAGTTCCACCATATATTTT | CASSFDGRSSTIYF | TRBJ1-3 | . | . | TRBV28
TGTGCCAGCAGTTACGTCCCCTTTTACGAGCAGTACTTC | CASSYVPFYEQYF | TRBJ2-7 | . | . | TRBV6-5
TGTGCCAGCAGCTTATCAGATTGGCGGGGGGGCCGAACCTACAATGAGCAGTTCTTC | CASSLSDWRGGRTYNEQFF | TRBJ2-1 | TRBD2 | . | TRBV7-9